The sequence of this TCR beta chain was determined in a study of shared clonotypes between healthy human individuals. Across the whole study: Contributing individuals were a couple of females and a few males aged 18 to 49.

About this clone: Its antigen is as yet unknown.

Study-wide points: Naive subsets generally had larger estimated richness than memory subsets. Donor scarcity curtailed the genetic and exposure-history diversity represented herein.

The repertoire was sequenced with immunoSEQ multiplex PCR; TCRdb's copy has only in-frame clones and lacks some. This sample yields about 820,000 clones, of which 80% to 95% are seen a single time; more than 20% belongs to the top ten. The CDR3 is 13 residues long. In germline, CDR1 is SQVTM, CDR2 ANQGSEA. Trimming shortened V by 2 bases and J by 5 bases, and 13 bases separated the two germline ends. The naive CD8 population came from CD45RO-negative cells selected for CCR7, without terminally differentiated effector memory CD45RA+ cells. This TCR came from a man under 40 in good health. Sequencing input: naive CD8+ T cells sorted from blood. The chain has TRBV29-1 and TRBJ2-7; no definite D call. The CDR3 DNA sequence: TGCAGCGTTGAAAGACTGGGGATCGACGAGCAGTACTTC. Translated, it gives CSVERLGIDEQYF.